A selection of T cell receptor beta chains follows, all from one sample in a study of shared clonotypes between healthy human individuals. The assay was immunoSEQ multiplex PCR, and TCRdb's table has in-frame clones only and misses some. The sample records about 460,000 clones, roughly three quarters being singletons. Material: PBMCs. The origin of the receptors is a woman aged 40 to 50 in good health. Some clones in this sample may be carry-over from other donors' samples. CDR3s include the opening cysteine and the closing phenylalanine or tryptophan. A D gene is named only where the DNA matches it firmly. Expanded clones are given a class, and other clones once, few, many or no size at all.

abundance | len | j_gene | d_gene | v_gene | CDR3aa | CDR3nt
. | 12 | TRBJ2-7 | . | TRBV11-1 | CASGGRVDEQYF | TGTGCCAGCGGTGGCCGAGTCGACGAGCAGTACTTC
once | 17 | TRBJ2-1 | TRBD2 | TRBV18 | CASSPYGTSGTYNEQFF | TGTGCCAGCTCACCTTACGGGACTAGCGGGACCTACAATGAGCAGTTCTTC
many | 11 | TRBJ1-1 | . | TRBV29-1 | CSAVGGPEAFF | TGTAGCGCCGTCGGGGGTCCTGAAGCTTTCTTT
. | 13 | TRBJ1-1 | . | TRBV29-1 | CSVGWRLNTEAFF | TGCAGCGTTGGTTGGAGGCTGAACACTGAAGCTTTCTTT
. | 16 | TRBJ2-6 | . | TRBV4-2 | CASSPTPDSGANVLTF | TGTGCCAGCTCCCCCACCCCGGACTCTGGGGCCAACGTCCTGACTTTC
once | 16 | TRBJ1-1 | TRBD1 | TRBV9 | CASSAGLGQLNTEAFF | TGTGCCAGCAGCGCCGGATTGGGACAGCTGAACACTGAAGCTTTCTTT
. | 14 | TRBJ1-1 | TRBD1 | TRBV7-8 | CASSLGQANTEAFF | TGTGCCAGCAGCTTGGGACAGGCGAACACTGAAGCTTTCTTT
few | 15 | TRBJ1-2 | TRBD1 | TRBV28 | CASSLPLEGADGYTF | TGTGCCAGCAGTTTACCTCTGGAGGGGGCCGATGGCTACACCTTC
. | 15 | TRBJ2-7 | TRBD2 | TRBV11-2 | CASTIDSGSSYEQYF | TGTGCCAGCACCATCGATAGCGGGAGCTCCTACGAGCAGTACTTC
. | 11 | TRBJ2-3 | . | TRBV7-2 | CASSSLDTQYF | TGTGCCAGCAGCTCCCTAGATACGCAGTATTTT
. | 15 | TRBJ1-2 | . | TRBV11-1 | CASSRDRLSNYGYTF | TGTGCCAGCAGCCGCGACAGACTAAGTAACTATGGCTACACCTTC
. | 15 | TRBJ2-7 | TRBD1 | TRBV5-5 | CASSLQVTGGHEQYF | TGTGCCAGCAGCCTGCAAGTGACAGGGGGTCACGAGCAGTACTTC
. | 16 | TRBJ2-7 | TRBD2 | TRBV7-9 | CASSHGTSGGRYEQYF | TGTGCCAGCAGCCACGGGACTAGCGGAGGGAGATACGAGCAGTACTTC
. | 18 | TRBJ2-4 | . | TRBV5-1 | CASSLCGAGMEAKNIQYF | TGCGCCAGCAGCTTGTGCGGGGCCGGAATGGAAGCCAAAAACATTCAGTACTTC
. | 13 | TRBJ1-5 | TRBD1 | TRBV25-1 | CASSVGGDQPQHF | TGTGCCAGCAGTGTAGGGGGCGATCAGCCCCAGCATTTT
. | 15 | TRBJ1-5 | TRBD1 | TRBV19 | CASSIGTGGHQPQHF | TGTGCCAGTAGTATCGGGACAGGGGGACATCAGCCCCAGCATTTT
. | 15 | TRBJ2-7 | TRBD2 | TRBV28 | CASRIRLAGVREQYF | TGTGCCAGCAGGATAAGACTAGCGGGAGTAAGGGAGCAGTACTTC
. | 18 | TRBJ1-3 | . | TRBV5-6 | CASSLLTNRLTSGNTIYF | TGTGCCAGCAGCTTGTTAACGAACAGGCTGACGTCTGGAAACACCATATATTTT
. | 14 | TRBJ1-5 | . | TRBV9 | CASSSGMRDQPQHF | TGTGCCAGCAGCTCAGGGATGAGGGATCAGCCCCAGCATTTT
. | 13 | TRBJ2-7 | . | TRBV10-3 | CAISEGGWYEQYF | TGTGCCATCAGTGAGGGGGGCTGGTACGAGCAGTACTTC
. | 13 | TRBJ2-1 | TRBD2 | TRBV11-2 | CASSAGRANEQFF | TGTGCCAGCAGCGCCGGGAGGGCAAATGAGCAGTTCTTC
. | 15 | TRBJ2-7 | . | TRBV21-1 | CASSAPGHNSYEQYF | TGTGCCAGCAGCGCACCGGGACATAACTCCTACGAGCAGTACTTC